Sequencing of this T cell receptor beta chain was carried out in a study of shared clonotypes between healthy human individuals. Splitting the CD4+ cells yielded a CD45RA+ naive subset and a CD45RA-negative memory subset. Sequencing was performed with immunoSEQ multiplex PCR; in TCRdb, only in-frame clones are kept and a portion is missing. The sample shows hundreds of thousands of clones, 90% to 97% of them seen only once. This TCR came from a woman between 25 and 40 years old in good health. Material for sequencing was naive CD4+ T cells sorted from blood. The subset here: CD45RA+ positively selected.

CDR3 bases: TGTGCCAGCTCGGGACGGACCTATGGCTACACCTTC. Translated: CASSGRTYGYTF. This chain connects TRBV18 to TRBJ1-2; TRBD1 might be the D (5 bases). Germline V gives CDR1 KGHSH, CDR2 LQKENI. Trimming removed 6 bases from V and 4 bases from J, with 9 bases in between. CDR3 length equals 12 residues.